This T cell receptor (beta chain) was sequenced for a study of cytomegalovirus exposure and HLA in healthy donors. For the study at large: Ancestry clustering placed 81% of over 300 genotyped donors in the Caucasian-associated cluster.

Study-level points and caveats: Most likely, a cluster of highly shared sequence variants arose as a sequencing artifact. In a later analysis, 15,000 to 20,000 TCR beta sequences were associated with HLA alleles at 0.05 false discovery rate. CMV serostatus alone was available as immune exposure information.

A multiplex PCR was run with 60 Vbeta primers and 13 Jbeta primers. Method: immunoSEQ multiplex PCR; TCRdb's copy keeps in-frame clones and lacks some. The sample gives more than 100,000 clones, 80% of which show up once; 1% is in the top ten. Germline loops: CDR1 DFQATT, CDR2 SNEGSKA (reference sequence). The CDR3 runs to 11 residues. Of note for this clone: The target antigen is unknown.

Sequencing was done on a sample of PBMCs. The TCR comes from a man between 40 and 49 years old in good health and CMV-seronegative. The chain combines TRBV20-1 with TRBJ1-2; possibly TRBD1 for D (5 bases). CDR3 region: CRGGANYGYTF. The CDR3 region has the DNA TGCAGGGGAGGGGCTAACTATGGCTACACCTTC.